This TCR beta chain is drawn from a study of blood T cell repertoires in COVID-19. The V gene end was trimmed by 4 bases and the J gene end by 9 bases; junction bases not matched to a gene: 11. Germline V gene data show CDR1 as SGHAT and CDR2 as FQDESV (reference sequence). The CDR3 has 15 residues. Data came from immunoSEQ multiplex PCR; TCRdb stores just in-frame clones and leaves some out. In the table there are around 300,000 clones, approximately 91% of which are singletons. The chain carries TRBV11-1 and TRBJ2-1; TRBD1 agrees at 8 bases. This receptor was taken from a man aged 45-65 years with acute or convalescent COVID-19. The source material was peripheral blood. The CDR3 here is CASSSGGTGGIEQFF. The CDR3 DNA reads as TGTGCCAGCAGCTCAGGGGGCACAGGGGGTATTGAGCAGTTCTTC.